Ten or more counts support the clone carrying this TCR beta chain. Antigen specificity is unknown. The data originate from a study of T cell clonality in common variable immunodeficiency. Study-wide results and caveats: Compared with healthy controls, CVID subjects showed increased TCRbeta clonality, mostly in about a third. Compared with controls, CVID subjects had fewer shared TCRbeta clones. Common variable immunodeficiency TCR beta sequences reportedly had fewer deletions and N-nucleotide insertions. Links between repertoire features and CVID complications were heterogeneity-limited.

Data came from immunoSEQ multiplex PCR; TCRdb stores just in-frame clones and leaves some out. The sample presents around 45,000 clones, none singletons. Sequencing used peripheral blood mononuclear cells. This clonotype was obtained from a person aged 18 to 75 in good health.

CDR3 bases read: TGCGCCAGCAGTTCACAGGGCTACGAG. Its translation is CASSSQGYE. The whole CDR3 sequence reads CASSSQGYEQYF. V and J are TRBV5-1 and TRBJ2-7; perhaps TRBD1 as D (6 bases). Read data end 3 residues before the CDR3 end; the end is taken from the germline J gene. Looked up from germline, CDR1 is SGHRS and CDR2 is YFSETQ. Trimming shortened V by 5 bases and J by 3 bases, and 9 bases separated the two germline ends. This CDR3 comprises 12 residues.